A selection of T cell receptor beta chains follows, all from one sample in a study of blood T cell repertoires in COVID-19. Only in-frame clones appear in the TCRdb table, and some are missing; sequencing was by immunoSEQ multiplex PCR. The sample yields tens of thousands of clones, over 85% seen once. The sample was peripheral blood. Receptors originate from a man aged 45-60 years with acute or convalescent COVID-19. Each CDR3 is given without its conserved first and last residue. The order of the fields is J gene, V gene, CDR3 length, CDR3 protein.

TRBJ2-2,TRBV5-5,15,ASSPRQAGTADGELF
TRBJ2-7,TRBV5-1,12,ASSTWDTDYEQY
TRBJ1-2,TRBV19,10,ATQTPNYGYT
TRBJ2-3,TRBV12-5,11,ASGPRDADTQY
TRBJ2-1,TRBV24-1,14,ATSDVTSGRAAEQF
TRBJ1-3,TRBV3-1/TRBV3-2,11,ASSLEGGNTIY
TRBJ1-1,TRBV7-2,14,ASSLEGQAMNTEAF
TRBJ1-5,TRBV18,13,ASSPKKGDDQPQH
TRBJ2-7,TRBV19,13,ASSISGGEPYEQY
TRBJ1-5,TRBV7-9,13,ASSPGQGLDQPQH
TRBJ1-2,TRBV5-5,14,ASSSGGIGPNYGYT
TRBJ1-1,TRBV6-2/TRBV6-3,16,ASSYSRPPGTGRTEAF
TRBJ1-2,TRBV19,11,ASSMSHMDGYT
TRBJ2-5,TRBV5-1,12,ASSLMGAEETQY
TRBJ2-3,TRBV9,10,ASSVQTSPQY
TRBJ2-3,TRBV5-6,13,ASSPTSGRTDTQY
TRBJ1-5,TRBV19,15,ASRGRGRAGSNQPQH
TRBJ2-6,TRBV19,14,ATTDKAHSGANVLT
TRBJ2-5,TRBV19,12,ASSQRMTGETQY
TRBJ2-1,TRBV2,13,ASTATSGNYNEQF
TRBJ1-1,TRBV4-3,12,ASRQNRVSTEAF
TRBJ1-5,TRBV9,11,ASSPSGAQPQH
TRBJ2-7,TRBV15,13,ATSRPRDSSYEQY